This T cell receptor (beta chain) was recovered during a study of patients and donors after allogeneic stem cell transplantation. V was pared by 7 bases and J by 2 bases, with 8 bases of the junction left unmatched. Germline V gene data show CDR1 as SNHLY and CDR2 as FYNNEI. The CDR3 length is 14 residues. This clonotype has only a few counts. A single record per CDR3 protein comes from TCRdb applying MiXCR to the RT-PCR reads. The sample includes some 960,000 distinct CDR3 sequences, about a sixth of them seen just once. Sequenced: blood, either unsorted or a sorted T cell fraction (not recorded which). J is TRBJ2-7 and V is TRBV2; the match to TRBD1 covers 7 bases. The TCR sequence derives from a human donor who was either an allogeneic HSCT recipient or a stem cell or donor lymphocyte infusion donor (not recorded which). It is not recorded whose cells these are; they may come from a transplant donor. For the CDR3, the DNA is TGTGCCAGCAAAGAGACAGGGCCTACCTACGAGCAGTACTTC. It specifies CASKETGPTYEQYF.